The entry that follows covers one T cell receptor (beta chain) sequence. Sequenced by immunoSEQ multiplex PCR; TCRdb stores in-frame clones only, minus some. The data contain approximately 100,000 clones, 75% to 90% of them singletons. The entry originates in a study of T cell responses to AZD1222 COVID-19 vaccine. V was clipped by 2 bases and J by 5 bases; unmatched bases: 6. The CDR3 covers 14 residues. Germline V gene lookup returns CDR1 SQVTM and CDR2 ANQGSEA. The sequence was obtained from an adult in good health. The source material was peripheral blood, sampled on day 0 of AZD1222 vaccination. The rearrangement joins TRBV29-1 to TRBJ2-3; TRBD1 matches at 8 bases. CDR3 sequence (DNA): TGCAGCGTTGAAACGGACAGGGAGGTAGATACGCAGTATTTT. It encodes CSVETDREVDTQYF.